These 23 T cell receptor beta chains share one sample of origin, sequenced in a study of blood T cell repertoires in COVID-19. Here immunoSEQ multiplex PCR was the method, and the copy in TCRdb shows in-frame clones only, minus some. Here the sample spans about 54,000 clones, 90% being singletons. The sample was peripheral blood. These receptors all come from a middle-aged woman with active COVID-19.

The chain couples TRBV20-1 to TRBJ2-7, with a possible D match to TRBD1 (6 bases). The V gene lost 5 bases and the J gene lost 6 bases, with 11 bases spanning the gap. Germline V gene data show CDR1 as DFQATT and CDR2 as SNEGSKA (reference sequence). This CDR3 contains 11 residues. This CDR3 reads CSAAAGVEQYF. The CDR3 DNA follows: TGCAGTGCTGCGGCAGGGGTCGAGCAGTACTTC.

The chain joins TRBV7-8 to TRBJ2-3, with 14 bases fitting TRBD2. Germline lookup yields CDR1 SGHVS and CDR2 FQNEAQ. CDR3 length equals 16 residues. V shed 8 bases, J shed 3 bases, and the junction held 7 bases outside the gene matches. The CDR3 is CASRRLAGGPTDTQYF. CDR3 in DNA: TGTGCCAGCCGACGACTAGCGGGGGGGCCGACAGATACGCAGTATTTT.

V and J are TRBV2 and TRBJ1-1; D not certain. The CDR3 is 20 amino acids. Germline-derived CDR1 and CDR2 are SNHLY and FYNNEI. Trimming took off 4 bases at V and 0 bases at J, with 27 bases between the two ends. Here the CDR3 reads CASSVVGFPTPTRMNTEAFF. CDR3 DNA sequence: TGTGCCAGCAGTGTAGTAGGTTTCCCAACGCCGACACGAATGAACACTGAAGCTTTCTTT.

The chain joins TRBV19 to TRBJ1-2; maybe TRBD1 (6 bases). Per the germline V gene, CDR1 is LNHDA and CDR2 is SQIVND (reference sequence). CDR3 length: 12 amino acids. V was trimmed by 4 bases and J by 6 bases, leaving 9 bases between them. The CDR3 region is CASSNYRDGYTF. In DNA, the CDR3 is TGTGCCAGTAGTAACTACAGGGATGGCTACACCTTC.

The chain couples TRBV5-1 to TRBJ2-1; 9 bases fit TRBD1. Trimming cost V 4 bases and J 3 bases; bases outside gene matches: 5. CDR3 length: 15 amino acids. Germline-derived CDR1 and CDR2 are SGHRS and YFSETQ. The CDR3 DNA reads TGCGCCAGCAGCCAAGGACAGGGGAACTACAATGAGCAGTTCTTC. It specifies CASSQGQGNYNEQFF.

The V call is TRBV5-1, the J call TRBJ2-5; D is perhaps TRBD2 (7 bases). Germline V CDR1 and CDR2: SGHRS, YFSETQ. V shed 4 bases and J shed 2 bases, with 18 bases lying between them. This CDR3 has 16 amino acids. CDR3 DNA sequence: TGCGCCAGCAGCCGGGCGGGGGCTACGATACAAGAGACCCAGTACTTC. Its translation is CASSRAGATIQETQYF.

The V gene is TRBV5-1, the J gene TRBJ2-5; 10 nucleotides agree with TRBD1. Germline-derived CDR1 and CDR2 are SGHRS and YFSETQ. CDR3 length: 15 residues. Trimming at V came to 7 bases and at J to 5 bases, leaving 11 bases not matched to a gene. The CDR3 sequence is CASSRTGGSGETQYF. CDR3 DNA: TGCGCCAGCTCCCGGACAGGGGGGTCTGGCGAGACCCAGTACTTC.

CDR3 sequence (DNA): TGTGCCAGCAGCCAAGCTGGCCTAGCGGGGATGACCGGGGAGCTGTTTTTT. It codes for CASSQAGLAGMTGELFF. The chain uses TRBV4-2 and TRBJ2-2, with 9 nucleotides matching TRBD2. This CDR3 has 17 amino acids. The V segment lost 1 base and the J segment 5 bases; nucleotides outside the gene matches: 8. The germline V gene encodes CDR1 LGHNA and CDR2 YNFKEQ.

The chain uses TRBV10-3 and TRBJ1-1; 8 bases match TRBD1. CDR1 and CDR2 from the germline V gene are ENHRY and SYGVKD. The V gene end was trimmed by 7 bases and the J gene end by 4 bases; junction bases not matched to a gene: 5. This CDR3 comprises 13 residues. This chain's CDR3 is CAIKGQESTEAFF. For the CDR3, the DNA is TGTGCCATCAAGGGACAGGAGAGCACTGAAGCTTTCTTT.

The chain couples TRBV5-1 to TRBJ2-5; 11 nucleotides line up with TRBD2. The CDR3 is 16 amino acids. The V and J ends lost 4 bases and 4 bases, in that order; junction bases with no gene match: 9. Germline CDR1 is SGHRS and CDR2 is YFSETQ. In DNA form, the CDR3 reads TGCGCCAGCAGCCTTATAGCGGGGGGGCTGGGAGAGACCCAGTACTTC. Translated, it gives CASSLIAGGLGETQYF.

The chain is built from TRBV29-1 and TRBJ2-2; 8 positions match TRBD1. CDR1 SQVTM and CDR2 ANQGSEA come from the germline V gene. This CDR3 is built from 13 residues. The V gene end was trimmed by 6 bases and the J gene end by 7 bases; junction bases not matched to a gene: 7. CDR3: CSVRDRWDGELFF. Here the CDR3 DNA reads TGCAGCGTCCGGGACAGGTGGGACGGGGAGCTGTTTTTT.

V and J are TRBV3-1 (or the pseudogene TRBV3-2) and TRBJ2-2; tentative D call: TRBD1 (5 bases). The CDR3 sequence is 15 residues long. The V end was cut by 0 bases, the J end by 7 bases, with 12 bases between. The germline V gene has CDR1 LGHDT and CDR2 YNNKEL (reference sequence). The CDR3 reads CASSQDFTGLGELFF. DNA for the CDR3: TGTGCCAGCAGCCAAGACTTTACAGGTCTCGGGGAGCTGTTTTTT.

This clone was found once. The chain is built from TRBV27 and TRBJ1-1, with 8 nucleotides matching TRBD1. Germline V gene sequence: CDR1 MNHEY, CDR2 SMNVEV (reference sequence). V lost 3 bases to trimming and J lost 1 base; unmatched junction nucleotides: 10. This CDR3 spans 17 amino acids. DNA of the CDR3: TGTGCCAGCAGTTTCTATGATGGACAGGGCCGGAACACTGAAGCTTTCTTT. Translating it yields CASSFYDGQGRNTEAFF.

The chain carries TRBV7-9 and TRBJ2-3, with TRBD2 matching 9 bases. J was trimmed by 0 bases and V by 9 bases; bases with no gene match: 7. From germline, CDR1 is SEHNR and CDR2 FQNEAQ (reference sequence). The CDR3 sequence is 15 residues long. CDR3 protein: CARPIAGASTDTQYF. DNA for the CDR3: TGTGCCAGACCAATAGCGGGGGCTAGCACAGATACGCAGTATTTT.

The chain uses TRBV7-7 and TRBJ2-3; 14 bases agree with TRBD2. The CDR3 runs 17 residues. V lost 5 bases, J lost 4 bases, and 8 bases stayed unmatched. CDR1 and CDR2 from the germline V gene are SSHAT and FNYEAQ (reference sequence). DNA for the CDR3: TGTGCCAGCAGCCCCCGACTAGCGGGGGGGCACCCAGATACGCAGTATTTT. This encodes CASSPRLAGGHPDTQYF.

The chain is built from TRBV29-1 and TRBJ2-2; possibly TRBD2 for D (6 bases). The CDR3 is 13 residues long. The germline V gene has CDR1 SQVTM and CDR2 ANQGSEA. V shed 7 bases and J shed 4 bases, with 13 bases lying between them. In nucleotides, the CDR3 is TGCAGCGCTGACACTAGCCTCACCGGGGAGCTGTTTTTT. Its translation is CSADTSLTGELFF.

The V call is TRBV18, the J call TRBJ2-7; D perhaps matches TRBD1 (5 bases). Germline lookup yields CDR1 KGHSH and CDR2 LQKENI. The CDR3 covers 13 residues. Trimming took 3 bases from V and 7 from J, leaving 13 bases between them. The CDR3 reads CASSPDTGGEQYF. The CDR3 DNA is TGTGCCAGCTCACCGGACACCGGTGGAGAGCAGTACTTC. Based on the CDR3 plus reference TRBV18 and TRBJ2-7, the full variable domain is NAGVMQNPRHLVRRRGQEARLRCSPMKGHSHVYWYRQLPEEGLKFMVYLQKENIIDESGMPKERFSAEFPKEGPSILRIQQVVRGDSAAYFCASSPDTGGEQYFGPGTRLTVT.

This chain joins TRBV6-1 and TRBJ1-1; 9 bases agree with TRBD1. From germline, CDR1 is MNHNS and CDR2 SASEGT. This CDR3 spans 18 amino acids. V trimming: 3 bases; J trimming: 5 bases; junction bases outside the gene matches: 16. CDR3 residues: CASSEHPGTGWVETEAFF. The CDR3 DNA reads TGTGCCAGCAGTGAGCATCCCGGGACAGGGTGGGTTGAGACTGAAGCTTTCTTT.

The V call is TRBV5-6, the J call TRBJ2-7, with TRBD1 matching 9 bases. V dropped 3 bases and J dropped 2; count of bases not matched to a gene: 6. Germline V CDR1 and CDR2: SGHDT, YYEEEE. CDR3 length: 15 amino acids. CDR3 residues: CASSYGQGTPYEQYF. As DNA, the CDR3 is TGTGCCAGCAGCTACGGACAGGGGACCCCCTACGAGCAGTACTTC. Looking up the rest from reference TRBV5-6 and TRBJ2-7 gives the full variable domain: DAGVTQSPTHLIKTRGQQVTLRCSPKSGHDTVSWYQQALGQGPQFIFQYYEEEERQRGNFPDRFSGHQFPNYSSELNVNALLLGDSALYLCASSYGQGTPYEQYFGPGTRLTVT.

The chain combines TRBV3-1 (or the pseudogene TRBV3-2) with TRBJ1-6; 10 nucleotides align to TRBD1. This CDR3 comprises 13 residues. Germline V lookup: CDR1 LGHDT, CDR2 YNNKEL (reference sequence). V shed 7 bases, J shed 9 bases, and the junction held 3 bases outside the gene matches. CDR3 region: CASKRDRGSPLHF. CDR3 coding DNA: TGTGCCAGCAAAAGGGACAGGGGTTCACCCCTCCACTTT.

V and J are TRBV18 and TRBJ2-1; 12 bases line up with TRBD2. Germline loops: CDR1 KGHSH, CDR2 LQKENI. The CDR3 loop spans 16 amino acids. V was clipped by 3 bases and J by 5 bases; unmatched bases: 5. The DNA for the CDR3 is TGTGCCAGCTCACCGAGACTAGCGGGGGCCGACAATGAGCAGTTCTTC. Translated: CASSPRLAGADNEQFF.

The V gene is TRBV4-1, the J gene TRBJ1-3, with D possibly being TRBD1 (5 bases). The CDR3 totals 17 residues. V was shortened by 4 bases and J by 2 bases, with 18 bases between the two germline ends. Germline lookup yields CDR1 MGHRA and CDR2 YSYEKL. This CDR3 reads CASSPGPTVWPGNTIYF. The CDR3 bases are TGCGCCAGCAGCCCGGGTCCGACAGTTTGGCCTGGAAACACCATATATTTT.

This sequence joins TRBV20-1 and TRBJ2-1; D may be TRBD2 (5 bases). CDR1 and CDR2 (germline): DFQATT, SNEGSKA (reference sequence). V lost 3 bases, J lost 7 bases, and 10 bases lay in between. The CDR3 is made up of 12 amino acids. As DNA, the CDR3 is TGCAGTGCTAGTGAGAAGCGGAATGAGCAGTTCTTC. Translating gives CSASEKRNEQFF.